This is a list of T cell receptor beta chains from one sample in a study of stem cell transplantation in POMP-related autoinflammatory disease. The method was immunoSEQ multiplex PCR; TCRdb's version includes in-frame clones alone and lacks a portion of them. The table shows some 65,000 clones, with approximately 91% occurring only once. Specimen: CD4+ T cells from PBMCs, collected after stem cell transplantation. The source is a human patient with POMP-related autoinflammation and immune dysregulation (PRAID). The graft donor may account for some of the T cells. CDR3s include the opening cysteine and the closing phenylalanine or tryptophan. The D gene is left open where the match is weak. Only some rows state a clone size, as once, few, many or a class for expanded clones.

clone_size d_call j_call v_call cdr3_nt cdr3_aa
once . TRBJ1-6 TRBV2 TGTGCCAGCAGTGACAGGGAGGGTTCACCCCTCCACTTT CASSDREGSPLHF
. TRBD2 TRBJ2-1 TRBV2 TGTGCCAGCAGTATAGCGGGAAATGAGCAGTTCTTC CASSIAGNEQFF
once TRBD1 TRBJ1-1 TRBV24-1 TGTGCCACCAGTGACCCCAGACAGGGGAACACTGAAGCTTTCTTT CATSDPRQGNTEAFF
. . TRBJ2-3 TRBV5-1 TGCGCCAGCAGCTCGAGAGGGGGGGATACGCAGTATTTT CASSSRGGDTQYF
. . TRBJ1-3 TRBV5-1 TGCGCCAGCAGCTTGGCTGGAGGGGCCGGAAACACCATATATTTT CASSLAGGAGNTIYF
. . TRBJ2-5 TRBV7-9 TGTGCCAGCAGCTTAGGGCTCAGGGGACCAGAGACCCAGTACTTC CASSLGLRGPETQYF
once TRBD2 TRBJ2-7 TRBV28 TGTGCCAGCACTGTGGGGGGGGGCTCCTACGAGCAGTACTTC CASTVGGGSYEQYF
. . TRBJ1-1 TRBV18 TGTGCCACCACAAGTATCGGGGGGGAGAACACTGAAGCTTTCTTT CATTSIGGENTEAFF
. . TRBJ1-3 TRBV7-9 TGTGCCAGCAGCCCAGGACTCCTGGACTCTGGAAACACCATATATTTT CASSPGLLDSGNTIYF
. . TRBJ1-5 TRBV6-5 TGTGCCAGCAGTTTTGGGACGGTCAGCAATCAGCCCCAGCATTTT CASSFGTVSNQPQHF
. . TRBJ2-1 TRBV5-1 TGCGCCAGCAGCCCGAACAGGGTGGGGTACAATGAGCAGTTCTTC CASSPNRVGYNEQFF
. TRBD1 TRBJ1-4 TRBV18 TGTGCCAGCTCACGATCGACAGGGGATAATGAAAAACTGTTTTTT CASSRSTGDNEKLFF
. TRBD2 TRBJ2-7 TRBV6-6 TGTGCCAGCAGTTACGGCGGGAGGCCCTACGAGCAGTACTTC CASSYGGRPYEQYF
. . TRBJ1-1 TRBV19 TGTGCCAGTAGTATAGGGACAGCCAACGAAGCTTTCTTT CASSIGTANEAFF
. TRBD2 TRBJ2-7 TRBV19 TGTGCCAGTAGTATAGTGGGGACTACCGAGCAGTACTTC CASSIVGTTEQYF
. TRBD1 TRBJ1-2 TRBV6-1 TGTGCCAGCAGTGAAAGGTTCGGGACAGCCCGCGCTATTGTTGGCTACACCTTC CASSERFGTARAIVGYTF
. . TRBJ1-2 TRBV27 TGTGCCAGCAGTTTCCGTGGGGGAAACTATGGCTACACCTTC CASSFRGGNYGYTF
. . TRBJ2-1 TRBV2 TGTGCCAGCAGTTCTGAGAACAATGAGCAGTTCTTC CASSSENNEQFF
. . TRBJ2-3 TRBV5-5 TGTGCCAGCAGCCTATTACAGACAACTACGCAGTATTTT CASSLLQTTTQYF
. . TRBJ2-5 TRBV25-1 TGTGCCACGGGGGAGACCCAGTACTTC CATGETQYF
. . TRBJ2-1 TRBV4-1 TGCGCCAGCAGCCAGAGAACGCGGCAAGAGCAGTTCTTC CASSQRTRQEQFF
. . TRBJ2-4 TRBV6-4 TGTGCCAGCCATGAGACGAGCGCCAAAAACATTCAGTACTTC CASHETSAKNIQYF
. TRBD1 TRBJ1-5 TRBV6-1 TGTGCCAGCAGTGATTTCCCGGGACAGGGCGATCAGCCCCAGCATTTT CASSDFPGQGDQPQHF
. TRBD2 TRBJ2-1 TRBV10-3 TGTGCCTCACAACTAGCGGGGGGACTCAATGAGCAGTTCTTC CASQLAGGLNEQFF
. . TRBJ1-5 TRBV6-5 TGTGCCAGCAGGGCGGTTCGTAGCAATCAGCCCCAGCATTTT CASRAVRSNQPQHF
. TRBD2 TRBJ2-7 TRBV5-1 TGCGCCAGCAGCCCCGGACTAGCGGGAGCGGTCGAGCAGTACTTC CASSPGLAGAVEQYF
. TRBD2 TRBJ2-1 TRBV7-9 TGTGCCAGCAGCTTAGGCCCGGGACTAGGACGGACCAATGAGCAGTTCTTC CASSLGPGLGRTNEQFF
. . TRBJ1-6 TRBV5-6 TGTGCCAGCAGCTTGGCCCGGGGTATTAGGGATTCACCCCTCCACTTT CASSLARGIRDSPLHF